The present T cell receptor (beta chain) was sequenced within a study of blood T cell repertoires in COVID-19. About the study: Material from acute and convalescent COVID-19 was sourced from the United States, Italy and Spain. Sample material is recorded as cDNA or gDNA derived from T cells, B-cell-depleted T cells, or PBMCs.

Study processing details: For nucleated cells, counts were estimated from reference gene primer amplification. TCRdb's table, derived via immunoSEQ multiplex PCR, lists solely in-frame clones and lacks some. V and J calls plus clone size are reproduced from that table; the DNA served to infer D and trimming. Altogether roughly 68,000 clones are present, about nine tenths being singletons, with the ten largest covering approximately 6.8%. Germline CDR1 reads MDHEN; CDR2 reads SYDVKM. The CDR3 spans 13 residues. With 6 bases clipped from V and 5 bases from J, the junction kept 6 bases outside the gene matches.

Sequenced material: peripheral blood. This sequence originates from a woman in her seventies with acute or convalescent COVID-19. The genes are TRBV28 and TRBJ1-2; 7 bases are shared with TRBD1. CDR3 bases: TGTGCCAGCAGCGACAGGGCCTGGTATGGCTACACCTTC. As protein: CASSDRAWYGYTF.